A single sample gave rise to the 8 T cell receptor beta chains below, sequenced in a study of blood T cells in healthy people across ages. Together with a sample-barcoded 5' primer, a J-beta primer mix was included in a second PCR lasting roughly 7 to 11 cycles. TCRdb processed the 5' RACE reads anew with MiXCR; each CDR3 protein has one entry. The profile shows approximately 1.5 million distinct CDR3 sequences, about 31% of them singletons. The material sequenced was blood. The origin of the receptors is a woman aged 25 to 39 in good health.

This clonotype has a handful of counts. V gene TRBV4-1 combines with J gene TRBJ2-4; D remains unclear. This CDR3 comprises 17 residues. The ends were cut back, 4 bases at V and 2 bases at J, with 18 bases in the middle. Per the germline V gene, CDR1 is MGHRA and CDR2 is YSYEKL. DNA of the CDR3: TGCGCCAGCAGCCCGGCGCCCGCTGAAGGGACCAAAAACATTCAGTACTTC. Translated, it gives CASSPAPAEGTKNIQYF.

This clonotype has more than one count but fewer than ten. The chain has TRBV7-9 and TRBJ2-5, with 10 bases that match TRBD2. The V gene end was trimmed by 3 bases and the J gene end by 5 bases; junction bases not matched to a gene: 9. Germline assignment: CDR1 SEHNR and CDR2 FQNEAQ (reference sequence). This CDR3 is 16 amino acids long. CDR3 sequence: CASSFTSGAQVETQYF. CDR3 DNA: TGTGCCAGCAGCTTCACTAGCGGGGCACAAGTGGAGACCCAGTACTTC.

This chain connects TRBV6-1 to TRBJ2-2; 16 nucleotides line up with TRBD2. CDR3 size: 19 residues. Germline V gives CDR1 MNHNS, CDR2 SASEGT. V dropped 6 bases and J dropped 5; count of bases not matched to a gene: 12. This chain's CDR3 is CASRGALGTSGGVTGELFF. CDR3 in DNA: TGTGCCAGCAGAGGGGCATTAGGGACTAGCGGGGGGGTAACCGGGGAGCTGTTTTTT.

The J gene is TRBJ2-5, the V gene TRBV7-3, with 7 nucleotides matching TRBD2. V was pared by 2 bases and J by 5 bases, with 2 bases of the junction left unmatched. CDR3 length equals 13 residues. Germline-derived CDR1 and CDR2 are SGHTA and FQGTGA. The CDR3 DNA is TGTGCCAGCAGCTTAGACGGGAGGGAGACCCAGTACTTC. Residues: CASSLDGRETQYF.

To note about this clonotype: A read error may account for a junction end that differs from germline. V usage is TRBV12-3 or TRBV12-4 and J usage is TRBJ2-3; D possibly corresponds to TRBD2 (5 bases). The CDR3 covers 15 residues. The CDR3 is CASSPAREKTDTEYF. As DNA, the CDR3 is TGTGCCAGCAGCCCGGCGAGGGAGAAAACAGATACGGAGTATTTT.

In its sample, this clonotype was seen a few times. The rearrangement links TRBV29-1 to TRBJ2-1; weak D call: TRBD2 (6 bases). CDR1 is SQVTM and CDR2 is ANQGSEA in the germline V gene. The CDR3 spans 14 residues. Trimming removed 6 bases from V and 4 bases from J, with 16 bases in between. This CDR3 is CSVPRGGHYNEQFF. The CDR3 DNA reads TGCAGCGTCCCCCGAGGAGGGCATTACAATGAGCAGTTCTTC.

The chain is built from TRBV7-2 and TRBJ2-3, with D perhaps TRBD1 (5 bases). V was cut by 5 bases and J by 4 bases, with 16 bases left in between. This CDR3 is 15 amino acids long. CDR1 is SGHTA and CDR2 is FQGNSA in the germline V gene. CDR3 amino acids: CTSSPTGVGADTQYF. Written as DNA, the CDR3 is TGTACCAGCAGCCCCACAGGCGTCGGCGCAGATACGCAGTATTTT. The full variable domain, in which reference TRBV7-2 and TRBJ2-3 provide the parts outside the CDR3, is GAGVSQSPSNKVTEKGKDVELRCDPISGHTALYWYRQSLGQGLEFLIYFQGNSAPDKSGLPSDRFSAERTGGSVSTLTIQRTQQEDSAVYLCTSSPTGVGADTQYFGPGTRLTVL.

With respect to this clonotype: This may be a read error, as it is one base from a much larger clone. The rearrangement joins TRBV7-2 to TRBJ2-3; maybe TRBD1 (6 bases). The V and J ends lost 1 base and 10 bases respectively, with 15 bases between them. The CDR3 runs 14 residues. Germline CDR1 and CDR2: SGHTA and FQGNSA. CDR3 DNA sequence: TGTGCCAGCAGCTTAGGGCGAAACAGGGATGCGCAGTATTTT. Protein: CASSLGRNRDAQYF.